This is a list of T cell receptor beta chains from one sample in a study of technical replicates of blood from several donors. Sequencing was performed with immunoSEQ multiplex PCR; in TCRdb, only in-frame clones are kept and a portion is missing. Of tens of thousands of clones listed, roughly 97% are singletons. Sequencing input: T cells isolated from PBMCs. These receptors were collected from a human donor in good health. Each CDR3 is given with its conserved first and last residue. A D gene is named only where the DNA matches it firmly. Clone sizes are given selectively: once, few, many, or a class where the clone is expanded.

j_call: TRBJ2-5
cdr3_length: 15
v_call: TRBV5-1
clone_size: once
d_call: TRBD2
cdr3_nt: TGCGCCAGCAGCTTGTGGTCTAGCGGTAAAGAGACCCAGTACTTC
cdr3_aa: CASSLWSSGKETQYF

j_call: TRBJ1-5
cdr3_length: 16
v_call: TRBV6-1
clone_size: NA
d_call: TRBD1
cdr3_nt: TGTGCCAGCAGTGAGGCGGGACAGTGGGTGGTGGCGCCCCAGCATTTT
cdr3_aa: CASSEAGQWVVAPQHF

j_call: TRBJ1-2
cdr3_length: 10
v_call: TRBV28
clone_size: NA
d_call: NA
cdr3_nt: TGTGCCAGCAGTTACAGGGGCTACACCTTC
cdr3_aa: CASSYRGYTF

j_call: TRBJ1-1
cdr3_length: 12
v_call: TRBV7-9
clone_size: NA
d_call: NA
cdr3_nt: TGTGCCAGCAGCCTCGGACAGTTGCTAGCTTTCTTT
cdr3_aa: CASSLGQLLAFF

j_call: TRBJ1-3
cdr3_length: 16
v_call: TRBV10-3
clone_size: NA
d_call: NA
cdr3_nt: TGTGCCATCAGTGGTTTTACAGCCAAAATTGGAAACACCATATATTTT
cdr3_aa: CAISGFTAKIGNTIYF

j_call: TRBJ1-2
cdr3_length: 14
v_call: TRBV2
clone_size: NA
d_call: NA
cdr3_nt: TGTGCCAGCAGGAACTCCGGGGGGGGATATGGCTACACCTTC
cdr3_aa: CASRNSGGGYGYTF

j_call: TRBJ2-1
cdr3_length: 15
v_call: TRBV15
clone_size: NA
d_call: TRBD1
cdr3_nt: TGTGCCACCAGCCCTGTCGGACAGGGGCGGTATGAGCAGTTCTTC
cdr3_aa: CATSPVGQGRYEQFF

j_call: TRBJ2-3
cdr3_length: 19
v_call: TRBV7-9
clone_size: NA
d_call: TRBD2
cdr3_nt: TGTGCCAGCAGCCCACTCAGCGGGGGGACCCTCATCTACACAGATACGCAGTATTTT
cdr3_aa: CASSPLSGGTLIYTDTQYF

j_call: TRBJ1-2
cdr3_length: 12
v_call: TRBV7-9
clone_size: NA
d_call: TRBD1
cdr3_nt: TGTGCCAGCAGCACAGGGGTACGCGGCTACACCTTC
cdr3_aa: CASSTGVRGYTF

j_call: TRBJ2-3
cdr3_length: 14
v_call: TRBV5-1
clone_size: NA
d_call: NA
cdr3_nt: TGCGCCAGCAGCTCAGGGTTCAGCACAGATACGCAGTATTTT
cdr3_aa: CASSSGFSTDTQYF

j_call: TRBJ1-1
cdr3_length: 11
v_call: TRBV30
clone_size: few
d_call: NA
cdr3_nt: TGTGCCTGGTCGCGAAGAACTGAAGCTTTCTTT
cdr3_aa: CAWSRRTEAFF

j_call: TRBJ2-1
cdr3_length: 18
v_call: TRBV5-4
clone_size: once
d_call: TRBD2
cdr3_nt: TGTGCCAGCAGCCCGGGGACTAGCGGGAGTGGGTCCTACAATGAGCAGTTCTTC
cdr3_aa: CASSPGTSGSGSYNEQFF

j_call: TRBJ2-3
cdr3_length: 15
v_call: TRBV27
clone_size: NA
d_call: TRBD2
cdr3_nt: TGTGCCAGCACCGCACTAGCGGGAGCCCCAGATACGCAGTATTTT
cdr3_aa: CASTALAGAPDTQYF

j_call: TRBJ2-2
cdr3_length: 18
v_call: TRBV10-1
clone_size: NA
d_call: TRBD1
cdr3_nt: TGCGCCAGCAGTGATTGGGACAGGGGTTCCGGACGGACCGGGGAGCTGTTTTTT
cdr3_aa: CASSDWDRGSGRTGELFF

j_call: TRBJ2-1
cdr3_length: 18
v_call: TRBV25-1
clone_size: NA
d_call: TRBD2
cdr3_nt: TGTGCCAGCAGTGCATTAGGACTAGCGGGAGGGCCCCTCAATGAGCAGTTCTTC
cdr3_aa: CASSALGLAGGPLNEQFF

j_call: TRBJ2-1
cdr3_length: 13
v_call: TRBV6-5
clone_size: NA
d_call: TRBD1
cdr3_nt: TGTGCCAGCAGTTACCGGGGACAGAATGAGCAGTTCTTC
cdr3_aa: CASSYRGQNEQFF

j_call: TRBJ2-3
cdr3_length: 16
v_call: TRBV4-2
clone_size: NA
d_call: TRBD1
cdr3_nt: TGTGCCAGCAGCCAACCCGGGACAGAGAGCACAGATACGCAGTATTTT
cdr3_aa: CASSQPGTESTDTQYF

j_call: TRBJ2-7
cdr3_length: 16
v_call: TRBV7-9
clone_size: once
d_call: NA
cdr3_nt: TGTGCCAGCAGCTCTAGAAGTGGCAGCCGCTCCTACGAGCAGTACTTC
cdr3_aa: CASSSRSGSRSYEQYF

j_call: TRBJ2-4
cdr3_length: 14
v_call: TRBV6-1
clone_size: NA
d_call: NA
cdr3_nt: TGTGCCAGCAGTGAAGGATGGGTACGGGACATTCAGTACTTC
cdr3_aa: CASSEGWVRDIQYF

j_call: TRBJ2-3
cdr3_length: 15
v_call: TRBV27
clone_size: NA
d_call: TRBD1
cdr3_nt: TGTGCCAGCAGCCCGATGACAGGGGGCTCAGATACGCAGTATTTT
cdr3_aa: CASSPMTGGSDTQYF

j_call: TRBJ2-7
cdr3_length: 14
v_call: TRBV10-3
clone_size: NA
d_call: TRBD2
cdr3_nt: TGTGCCATCAGGTCAGCGGGGATCTCCTACGAGCAGTACTTC
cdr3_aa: CAIRSAGISYEQYF

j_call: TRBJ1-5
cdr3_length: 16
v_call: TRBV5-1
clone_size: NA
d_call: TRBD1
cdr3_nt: TGCGCCAGCAGCGTGGGGGCCGGGACAGGGGGTCAGCCCCAGCATTTT
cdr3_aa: CASSVGAGTGGQPQHF

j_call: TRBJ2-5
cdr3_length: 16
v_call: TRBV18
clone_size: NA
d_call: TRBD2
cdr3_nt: TGTGCCAGCTCATCGAGACTAGCGGGGGAACAAGAGACCCAGTACTTC
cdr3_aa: CASSSRLAGEQETQYF

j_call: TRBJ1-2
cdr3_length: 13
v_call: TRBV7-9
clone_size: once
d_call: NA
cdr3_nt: TGTGCCAGCAGCGACAGGACAGTTTATGGCTACACCTTC
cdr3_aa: CASSDRTVYGYTF

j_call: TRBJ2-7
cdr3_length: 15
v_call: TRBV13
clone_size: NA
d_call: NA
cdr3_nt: TGTGCCAGCAGCGCCCGACAGGGAGGTTCCTACGAGCAGTACTTC
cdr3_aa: CASSARQGGSYEQYF

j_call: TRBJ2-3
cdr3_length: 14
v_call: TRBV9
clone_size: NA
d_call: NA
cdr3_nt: TGTGCCAGCAGCGCCTCAGGGGTAACAGATACGCAGTATTTT
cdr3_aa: CASSASGVTDTQYF